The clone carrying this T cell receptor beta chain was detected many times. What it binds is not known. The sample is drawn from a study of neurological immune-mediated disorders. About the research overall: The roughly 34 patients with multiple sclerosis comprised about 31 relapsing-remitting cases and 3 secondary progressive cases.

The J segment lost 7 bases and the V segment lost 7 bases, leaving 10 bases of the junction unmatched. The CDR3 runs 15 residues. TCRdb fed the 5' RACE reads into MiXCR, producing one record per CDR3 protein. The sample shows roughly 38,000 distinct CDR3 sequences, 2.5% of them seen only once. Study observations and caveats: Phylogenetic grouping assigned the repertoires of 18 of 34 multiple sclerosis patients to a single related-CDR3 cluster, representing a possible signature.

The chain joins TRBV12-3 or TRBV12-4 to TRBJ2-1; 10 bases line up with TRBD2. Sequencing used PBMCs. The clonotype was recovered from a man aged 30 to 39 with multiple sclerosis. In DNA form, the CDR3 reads TGTGCCAGCAAAACCAGCGGGAGGGCCGGAAATGAGCAGTTCTTC. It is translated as CASKTSGRAGNEQFF.